This record covers a single TCR beta chain. Antigen unknown. This sample is part of a study of Ad26.COV2.S vaccination and SARS-CoV-2 variants. Study findings and constraints: It was found that vaccine and placebo recipients had similar non-spike TCR breadth. Measures of TCR breadth and depth may have fallen short of total T cell responses. Reports say spike-specific CD8+ and CD4+ T cell responses covered substantial breadth after vaccination. Compared with placebo recipients, vaccine recipients had higher spike-specific TCR breadth.

Libraries were prepared by immunoSEQ multiplex PCR; TCRdb keeps only in-frame clonotypes and omits some of them. The sample contains about 350,000 clones, 90% to 95% of which appear only once. The CDR3 covers 15 residues. V dropped 0 bases and J dropped 7; count of bases not matched to a gene: 8. Germline lookup yields CDR1 MNHEY and CDR2 SMNVEV (reference sequence). The chain combines TRBV27 with TRBJ1-2; 7 bases are a match to TRBD1. Here the sequenced sample was peripheral blood, taken after recovery from COVID-19. This TCR derives from a human donor who had recovered from COVID-19. CDR3 loop: CASSLSPTGQVGYTF. The CDR3 nucleotides are TGTGCCAGCAGTTTATCCCCGACAGGGCAGGTTGGCTACACCTTC.